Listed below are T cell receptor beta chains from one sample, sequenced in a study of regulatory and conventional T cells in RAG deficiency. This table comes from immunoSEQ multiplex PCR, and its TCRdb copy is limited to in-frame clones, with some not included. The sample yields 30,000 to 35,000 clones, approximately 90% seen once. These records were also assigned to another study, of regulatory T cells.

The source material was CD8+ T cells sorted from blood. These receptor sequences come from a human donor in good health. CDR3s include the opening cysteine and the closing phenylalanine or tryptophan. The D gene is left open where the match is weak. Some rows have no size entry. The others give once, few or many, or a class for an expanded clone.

CDR3 protein: CASSLGWGDYEQYF
CDR3 DNA: TGTGCCAGTAGTCTAGGTTGGGGGGACTACGAGCAGTACTTC
J gene: TRBJ2-7
CDR3 length: 14
V gene: TRBV19
D gene: .
clone size: .

CDR3 protein: CAISEENPVGEQYF
CDR3 DNA: TGTGCCATCAGTGAGGAGAACCCTGTGGGCGAGCAGTACTTC
J gene: TRBJ2-7
CDR3 length: 14
V gene: TRBV10-3
D gene: .
clone size: .

CDR3 protein: CASSLGGGEAFF
CDR3 DNA: TGTGCCAGCAGCTTAGGGGGAGGCGAAGCTTTCTTT
J gene: TRBJ1-1
CDR3 length: 12
V gene: TRBV7-3
D gene: .
clone size: .

CDR3 protein: CASSGQGNSYEQYF
CDR3 DNA: TGTGCCAGCTCAGGACAGGGCAATTCCTACGAGCAGTACTTC
J gene: TRBJ2-7
CDR3 length: 14
V gene: TRBV18
D gene: TRBD1
clone size: .

CDR3 protein: CASSHRTGTSGGEDEQFF
CDR3 DNA: TGTGCCAGCAGCCACAGAACCGGGACTAGCGGGGGGGAGGATGAGCAGTTCTTC
J gene: TRBJ2-1
CDR3 length: 18
V gene: TRBV14
D gene: TRBD2
clone size: .

CDR3 protein: CASSYGGSGTEAFF
CDR3 DNA: TGTGCCAGCAGTTACGGAGGGTCGGGCACTGAAGCTTTCTTT
J gene: TRBJ1-1
CDR3 length: 14
V gene: TRBV6-5
D gene: .
clone size: .

CDR3 protein: CASSADRGLNYGYTF
CDR3 DNA: TGTGCCAGCAGCGCTGACAGGGGCCTTAACTATGGCTACACCTTC
J gene: TRBJ1-2
CDR3 length: 15
V gene: TRBV7-6
D gene: TRBD1
clone size: .

CDR3 protein: CASSETDRYEQYF
CDR3 DNA: TGTGCCAGCAGTGAGACCGATAGGTACGAGCAGTACTTC
J gene: TRBJ2-7
CDR3 length: 13
V gene: TRBV28
D gene: .
clone size: .

CDR3 protein: CASSPVIVRGETNNEQFF
CDR3 DNA: TGTGCCAGCAGCCCGGTAATAGTTCGCGGGGAGACAAACAATGAGCAGTTCTTC
J gene: TRBJ2-1
CDR3 length: 18
V gene: TRBV28
D gene: .
clone size: .

CDR3 protein: CASSLMTARNEKLFF
CDR3 DNA: TGTGCCAGCAGCCTAATGACAGCACGCAATGAAAAACTGTTTTTT
J gene: TRBJ1-4
CDR3 length: 15
V gene: TRBV13
D gene: .
clone size: .

CDR3 protein: CASSDSPDLNEKLFF
CDR3 DNA: TGTGCCAGCTCGGACAGTCCTGACCTTAATGAAAAACTGTTTTTT
J gene: TRBJ1-4
CDR3 length: 15
V gene: TRBV5-3
D gene: .
clone size: .

CDR3 protein: CASSRIGRTIYF
CDR3 DNA: TGTGCCAGCAGCCGCATCGGGCGGACCATATATTTT
J gene: TRBJ1-3
CDR3 length: 12
V gene: TRBV11-2
D gene: .
clone size: .

CDR3 protein: CASSFTPGQGLEGETQYF
CDR3 DNA: TGTGCCAGCAGTTTCACCCCGGGACAGGGGCTCGAGGGGGAGACCCAGTACTTC
J gene: TRBJ2-5
CDR3 length: 18
V gene: TRBV2
D gene: TRBD1
clone size: .

CDR3 protein: CSVETGGNFYEQYF
CDR3 DNA: TGCAGCGTTGAGACAGGGGGGAACTTCTACGAGCAGTACTTC
J gene: TRBJ2-7
CDR3 length: 14
V gene: TRBV29-1
D gene: TRBD1
clone size: .

CDR3 protein: CASSTGTGDKISNEQYF
CDR3 DNA: TGTGCCAGCAGCACCGGGACAGGCGATAAGATTTCTAACGAGCAGTACTTC
J gene: TRBJ2-7
CDR3 length: 17
V gene: TRBV7-9
D gene: TRBD1
clone size: once

CDR3 protein: CASSSGTGGKALHF
CDR3 DNA: TGTGCCAGCAGCTCCGGGACAGGGGGCAAAGCCCTCCACTTT
J gene: TRBJ1-6
CDR3 length: 14
V gene: TRBV7-9
D gene: TRBD1
clone size: once

CDR3 protein: CASSSRAPEDGYTF
CDR3 DNA: TGTGCCAGCAGCTCTAGGGCCCCAGAGGATGGCTACACCTTC
J gene: TRBJ1-2
CDR3 length: 14
V gene: TRBV7-8
D gene: .
clone size: .

CDR3 protein: CASSQDKTGYSGANVLTF
CDR3 DNA: TGCGCCAGCAGCCAAGACAAGACAGGCTACTCTGGGGCCAACGTCCTGACTTTC
J gene: TRBJ2-6
CDR3 length: 18
V gene: TRBV4-1
D gene: .
clone size: .

CDR3 protein: CASSTPDISGQREAFF
CDR3 DNA: TGTGCCAGTAGTACCCCAGATATCTCGGGACAGAGAGAAGCTTTCTTT
J gene: TRBJ1-1
CDR3 length: 16
V gene: TRBV19
D gene: TRBD1
clone size: .

CDR3 protein: CASSSSTGYEQYF
CDR3 DNA: TGTGCCAGCAGCTCCTCCACAGGGTACGAGCAGTACTTC
J gene: TRBJ2-7
CDR3 length: 13
V gene: TRBV7-3
D gene: .
clone size: .

CDR3 protein: CASSAGGGTGAENTIYF
CDR3 DNA: TGTGCCAGCAGCGCAGGCGGGGGGACAGGGGCGGAAAACACCATATATTTT
J gene: TRBJ1-3
CDR3 length: 17
V gene: TRBV9
D gene: TRBD1
clone size: .

CDR3 protein: CASSLSLNTGELFF
CDR3 DNA: TGTGCCAGCAGCTTGTCGCTAAACACCGGGGAGCTGTTTTTT
J gene: TRBJ2-2
CDR3 length: 14
V gene: TRBV5-4
D gene: .
clone size: .

CDR3 protein: CASSSLGGGELFF
CDR3 DNA: TGTGCCAGCAGTTCTCTTGGGGGCGGGGAGCTGTTTTTT
J gene: TRBJ2-2
CDR3 length: 13
V gene: TRBV7-6
D gene: .
clone size: .

CDR3 protein: CASSQDQRDSYNEQFF
CDR3 DNA: TGCGCCAGCAGCCAAGACCAGAGAGACTCCTACAATGAGCAGTTCTTC
J gene: TRBJ2-1
CDR3 length: 16
V gene: TRBV4-1
D gene: .
clone size: .

CDR3 protein: CASSYDRASTEAFF
CDR3 DNA: TGTGCCAGCAGCTATGACAGGGCCTCCACTGAAGCTTTCTTT
J gene: TRBJ1-1
CDR3 length: 14
V gene: TRBV7-8
D gene: TRBD1
clone size: .

CDR3 protein: CASSLGTAYEQFF
CDR3 DNA: TGTGCCAGCAGCTTAGGGACCGCCTATGAGCAGTTCTTC
J gene: TRBJ2-1
CDR3 length: 13
V gene: TRBV13
D gene: .
clone size: .

CDR3 protein: CASGLRGVGAGELFF
CDR3 DNA: TGCGCCAGCGGCCTCAGGGGGGTAGGCGCCGGGGAGCTGTTTTTT
J gene: TRBJ2-2
CDR3 length: 15
V gene: TRBV5-1
D gene: .
clone size: .

CDR3 protein: CATSRERQGVTDTQYF
CDR3 DNA: TGTGCCACCAGCAGAGAGAGACAGGGGGTCACAGATACGCAGTATTTT
J gene: TRBJ2-3
CDR3 length: 16
V gene: TRBV15
D gene: TRBD1
clone size: .

CDR3 protein: CASRELDRGYYEQYF
CDR3 DNA: TGTGCCAGCAGGGAACTTGACAGGGGCTACTACGAGCAGTACTTC
J gene: TRBJ2-7
CDR3 length: 15
V gene: TRBV6-1
D gene: TRBD1
clone size: .

CDR3 protein: CASSLDPGSSYEQYF
CDR3 DNA: TGTGCCAGCAGCTTAGATCCCGGCAGCTCCTACGAGCAGTACTTC
J gene: TRBJ2-7
CDR3 length: 15
V gene: TRBV11-3
D gene: .
clone size: .

CDR3 protein: CASSIVGGAGTQYF
CDR3 DNA: TGTGCCAGTAGTATAGTAGGAGGGGCGGGGACCCAGTACTTC
J gene: TRBJ2-5
CDR3 length: 14
V gene: TRBV19
D gene: .
clone size: .

CDR3 protein: CASSPPAASYNEQFF
CDR3 DNA: TGCGCCAGCAGCCCCCCTGCGGCCTCCTACAATGAGCAGTTCTTC
J gene: TRBJ2-1
CDR3 length: 15
V gene: TRBV5-1
D gene: .
clone size: few

CDR3 protein: CASSRNEKLFF
CDR3 DNA: TGTGCCAGTAGTAGGAATGAAAAACTGTTTTTT
J gene: TRBJ1-4
CDR3 length: 11
V gene: TRBV19
D gene: .
clone size: .

CDR3 protein: CASSLGTGREAFF
CDR3 DNA: TGTGCCAGCAGCTTGGGGACCGGGAGAGAAGCTTTCTTT
J gene: TRBJ1-1
CDR3 length: 13
V gene: TRBV7-9
D gene: .
clone size: .

CDR3 protein: CATQSQAEASTDTQYF
CDR3 DNA: TGTGCCACTCAGTCTCAAGCCGAAGCTAGCACAGATACGCAGTATTTT
J gene: TRBJ2-3
CDR3 length: 16
V gene: TRBV15
D gene: .
clone size: .

CDR3 protein: CASSEGQGYGYTF
CDR3 DNA: TGTGCCAGCAGCGAGGGACAGGGTTATGGCTACACCTTC
J gene: TRBJ1-2
CDR3 length: 13
V gene: TRBV7-8
D gene: TRBD1
clone size: .

CDR3 protein: CASSPPAGGNTEAFF
CDR3 DNA: TGTGCCAGCAGCCCCCCAGCCGGGGGAAACACTGAAGCTTTCTTT
J gene: TRBJ1-1
CDR3 length: 15
V gene: TRBV7-9
D gene: .
clone size: .

CDR3 protein: CASSLAQGPRGAEAFF
CDR3 DNA: TGCGCCAGCAGCTTGGCTCAGGGGCCCCGGGGTGCTGAAGCTTTCTTT
J gene: TRBJ1-1
CDR3 length: 16
V gene: TRBV5-1
D gene: .
clone size: .

CDR3 protein: CASSVGGASYNEQFF
CDR3 DNA: TGTGCCAGCAGCGTAGGCGGGGCCTCCTACAATGAGCAGTTCTTC
J gene: TRBJ2-1
CDR3 length: 15
V gene: TRBV9
D gene: .
clone size: .

CDR3 protein: CASSFPGLAELGELFF
CDR3 DNA: TGTGCCAGCAGTTTTCCGGGACTAGCGGAACTTGGGGAGCTGTTTTTT
J gene: TRBJ2-2
CDR3 length: 16
V gene: TRBV6-6
D gene: TRBD2
clone size: .

CDR3 protein: CAISRITCIQSRANVLTF
CDR3 DNA: TGTGCCATCAGTAGAATCACCTGTATACAAAGTCGGGCCAACGTCCTGACTTTC
J gene: TRBJ2-6
CDR3 length: 18
V gene: TRBV10-3
D gene: .
clone size: .

CDR3 protein: CASRILLNTEAFF
CDR3 DNA: TGCGCCAGCCGCATCCTATTGAACACTGAAGCTTTCTTT
J gene: TRBJ1-1
CDR3 length: 13
V gene: TRBV5-1
D gene: .
clone size: .

CDR3 protein: CASLPSSDRGTEEQYF
CDR3 DNA: TGTGCCAGCCTCCCCTCGTCGGACAGGGGAACAGAGGAGCAGTACTTC
J gene: TRBJ2-7
CDR3 length: 16
V gene: TRBV19
D gene: TRBD1
clone size: .

CDR3 protein: CATSRVVGGELAYNEQFF
CDR3 DNA: TGTGCCACCAGCAGAGTGGTGGGAGGGGAGTTGGCCTACAATGAGCAGTTCTTC
J gene: TRBJ2-1
CDR3 length: 18
V gene: TRBV15
D gene: TRBD2
clone size: .

CDR3 protein: CASSQSWRAGSNYNEQFF
CDR3 DNA: TGTGCCAGCAGCCAATCCTGGCGGGCAGGGAGTAACTACAATGAGCAGTTCTTC
J gene: TRBJ2-1
CDR3 length: 18
V gene: TRBV7-8
D gene: .
clone size: .

CDR3 protein: CASSPDREVYEQYF
CDR3 DNA: TGCGCCAGCAGCCCCGACAGGGAGGTCTACGAGCAGTACTTC
J gene: TRBJ2-7
CDR3 length: 14
V gene: TRBV4-1
D gene: .
clone size: .

CDR3 protein: CASSPSPGQPNTEAFF
CDR3 DNA: TGTGCCAGCAGCCCCTCTCCTGGACAGCCGAACACTGAAGCTTTCTTT
J gene: TRBJ1-1
CDR3 length: 16
V gene: TRBV7-2
D gene: .
clone size: .

CDR3 protein: CASSLGDMRVTDTQYF
CDR3 DNA: TGTGCCAGCAGCTTAGGGGACATGAGGGTCACAGATACGCAGTATTTT
J gene: TRBJ2-3
CDR3 length: 16
V gene: TRBV5-6
D gene: .
clone size: .

CDR3 protein: CASSLGQFVYEQYF
CDR3 DNA: TGTGCCAGCAGTCTCGGACAGTTCGTTTACGAGCAGTACTTC
J gene: TRBJ2-7
CDR3 length: 14
V gene: TRBV27
D gene: .
clone size: .

CDR3 protein: CASSKTVEGYEQYF
CDR3 DNA: TGTGCCAGCAGTAAGACAGTAGAGGGCTACGAGCAGTACTTC
J gene: TRBJ2-7
CDR3 length: 14
V gene: TRBV6-1
D gene: .
clone size: .

CDR3 protein: CASTPPTEHTGELFF
CDR3 DNA: TGTGCCAGCACTCCGCCGACAGAGCACACCGGGGAGCTGTTTTTT
J gene: TRBJ2-2
CDR3 length: 15
V gene: TRBV11-3
D gene: .
clone size: .

CDR3 protein: CASSVGQRELDEQYF
CDR3 DNA: TGTGCCAGCAGCGTAGGGCAGCGGGAGCTCGACGAGCAGTACTTC
J gene: TRBJ2-7
CDR3 length: 15
V gene: TRBV9
D gene: TRBD2
clone size: .

CDR3 protein: CASSAIPRDNYGYTF
CDR3 DNA: TGTGCCAGCAGCGCAATTCCCAGGGATAACTATGGCTACACCTTC
J gene: TRBJ1-2
CDR3 length: 15
V gene: TRBV9
D gene: .
clone size: .

CDR3 protein: CASSPRLDYDLETQYF
CDR3 DNA: TGTGCCAGCAGCCCGCGACTAGACTACGACTTGGAGACCCAGTACTTC
J gene: TRBJ2-5
CDR3 length: 16
V gene: TRBV14
D gene: .
clone size: once

CDR3 protein: CASSPSENTGELFF
CDR3 DNA: TGTGCCAGCTCACCATCAGAAAACACCGGGGAGCTGTTTTTT
J gene: TRBJ2-2
CDR3 length: 14
V gene: TRBV18
D gene: .
clone size: .

CDR3 protein: CASSLGFLRQDVIYGYTF
CDR3 DNA: TGTGCCAGCAGCTTAGGATTCTTAAGACAGGATGTAATCTATGGCTACACCTTC
J gene: TRBJ1-2
CDR3 length: 18
V gene: TRBV13
D gene: .
clone size: .

CDR3 protein: CASSSQRETSYNEQFF
CDR3 DNA: TGTGCCAGCAGCTCACAGCGGGAGACCTCCTACAATGAGCAGTTCTTC
J gene: TRBJ2-1
CDR3 length: 16
V gene: TRBV7-9
D gene: TRBD2
clone size: .

CDR3 protein: CASSKTGGTYEQYF
CDR3 DNA: TGTGCCAGCAGTAAGACAGGGGGCACCTACGAGCAGTACTTC
J gene: TRBJ2-7
CDR3 length: 14
V gene: TRBV6-5
D gene: TRBD1
clone size: .

CDR3 protein: CASSFGTSGNEQFF
CDR3 DNA: TGCGCCAGCAGCTTTGGGACTAGCGGCAATGAGCAGTTCTTC
J gene: TRBJ2-1
CDR3 length: 14
V gene: TRBV5-1
D gene: TRBD2
clone size: .

CDR3 protein: CASSGNEQFF
CDR3 DNA: TGTGCCAGCAGCGGGAATGAGCAGTTCTTC
J gene: TRBJ2-1
CDR3 length: 10
V gene: TRBV9
D gene: .
clone size: .